This passage covers 2 T cell receptor beta chains from one sample sequenced in a study of blood T cell repertoires in COVID-19. Assay used: immunoSEQ multiplex PCR; TCRdb lists only in-frame clones, some missing. Of some 510,000 clones in the sample, 70% to 90% were seen once. The sequenced sample consisted of PBMCs or T cells enriched from blood (not recorded which). The source is a woman aged 40 to 49 who had recovered from COVID-19.

The chain employs TRBV2 and TRBJ1-2; D is ambiguous. The CDR3 totals 11 residues. Trimming left V 10 bases short and J 8 bases short, with 14 bases between. The germline V gene encodes CDR1 SNHLY and CDR2 FYNNEI. The CDR3 here is CANTNPGGYTF. The CDR3 DNA reads as TGTGCCAACACCAACCCGGGGGGCTACACCTTC.

V and J are TRBV7-9 and TRBJ2-5, with 8 bases that match TRBD2. CDR1 is SEHNR and CDR2 is FQNEAQ in the germline V gene (reference sequence). The V gene end was trimmed by 5 bases and the J gene end by 5 bases; junction bases not matched to a gene: 10. The CDR3 consists of 15 residues. The CDR3 protein is CASSHPGLETETQYF. The CDR3 DNA is TGTGCCAGCAGCCACCCGGGACTAGAGACGGAGACCCAGTACTTC.